This TCR beta chain was found in a study of control samples from healthy donors and cancer patients. Profiling relied on immunoSEQ multiplex PCR, and the TCRdb table lists in-frame clones only, not all of them. The table has around 51,000 clones, roughly 80% seen once. The CDR3 is made up of 15 amino acids. J lost 2 bases, V lost 4 bases, and 3 bases had no gene match. CDR1 SGHRS and CDR2 YFSETQ come from the germline V gene. This clonotype was sampled from a man aged 70-80 years in good health. The sequenced material came from blood. V and J are TRBV5-1 and TRBJ2-6, with 7 bases matching TRBD2. CDR3 bases: TGCGCCAGCAGCGAGCGGGGAACTGGGGCCAACGTCCTGACTTTC. Translated, it gives CASSERGTGANVLTF. Drawing the rest from reference TRBV5-1 and TRBJ2-6, the complete variable domain is KAGVTQTPRYLIKTRGQQVTLSCSPISGHRSVSWYQQTPGQGLQFLFEYFSETQRNKGNFPGRFSGRQFSNSRSEMNVSTLELGDSALYLCASSERGTGANVLTFGAGSRLTVL.